This T cell receptor beta chain was sequenced for a study of blood T cells in healthy people across ages. This clonotype was observed many times. Germline CDR1 is LNHNV and CDR2 is YYDKDF (reference sequence). The CDR3 totals 14 residues. The ends were cut back, 9 bases at V and 0 bases at J, with 14 bases in the middle. The authors ran a second PCR of about 6 to 11 cycles using a sample-barcoded 5' primer and a J-beta primer mix. The authors tagged each cDNA molecule using a template-switch adaptor with 12 random nucleotides. MiXCR was run by TCRdb on the 5' RACE reads, yielding one entry per CDR3 protein. Of hundreds of thousands of distinct CDR3 sequences listed, under 65% were seen once; the top ten hold around 37%.

The clonotype originates from a man aged 55 to 69 in good health. The sequencing input was blood. The rearrangement links TRBV15 to TRBJ1-1, with D possibly being TRBD1 (6 bases). This chain's CDR3 is CATLHREMNTEAFF. The CDR3 coding sequence is TGTGCCACGCTGCACAGGGAGATGAACACTGAAGCTTTCTTT.